The rows below give T cell receptor beta chains drawn from one sample of a study of T cells in Graves' hyperthyroidism and ophthalmopathy. TCRdb analysed the multiplex PCR reads with MiXCR anew, one entry per CDR3 protein. The sample has hundreds of thousands of distinct CDR3 sequences; around 15% are singletons. The sequenced sample consisted of blood. The receptors here all came from a woman aged 18-29 years with Graves' hyperthyroidism. The CDR3 runs from the conserved cysteine through the conserved F or W. D genes are given only for firm matches. The size entry is marked missing in some rows and otherwise reads once, few, many or a size class.

j_gene: TRBJ1-4; d_gene: -; abundance: many; v_gene: TRBV18; CDR3aa: CASSPRSRTTFNEKLFF; CDR3nt: TGTGCCAGCTCACCACGGTCCAGGACAACGTTTAATGAAAAACTGTTTTTT
j_gene: TRBJ1-5; d_gene: -; abundance: -; v_gene: TRBV7-9; CDR3aa: CASSGGTTQNQPQHF; CDR3nt: TGTGCCAGCAGTGGCGGGACAACCCAAAATCAGCCCCAGCATTTT
j_gene: TRBJ2-5; d_gene: -; abundance: -; v_gene: TRBV11-2; CDR3aa: CASSFWGSGRETQYF; CDR3nt: TGTGCCAGCAGCTTTTGGGGGAGCGGGCGTGAGACCCAGTACTTC
j_gene: TRBJ1-1; d_gene: -; abundance: -; v_gene: TRBV2; CDR3aa: CASSEDGGWVNTEAFF; CDR3nt: TGTGCCAGCAGTGAAGACGGGGGCTGGGTGAACACTGAAGCTTTCTTT
j_gene: TRBJ2-3; d_gene: -; abundance: many; v_gene: TRBV20-1; CDR3aa: CSARIGGAADTQYF; CDR3nt: TGCAGTGCTAGAATCGGGGGCGCGGCAGATACGCAGTATTTT
j_gene: TRBJ2-1; d_gene: -; abundance: few; v_gene: TRBV29-1; CDR3aa: CSVESSAGGNEQFF; CDR3nt: TGCAGCGTTGAATCTAGCGCAGGGGGGAATGAGCAGTTCTTC
j_gene: TRBJ2-5; d_gene: TRBD1; abundance: few; v_gene: TRBV25-1; CDR3aa: CASSYRGREETQYF; CDR3nt: TGTGCCAGCAGCTACAGGGGGCGGGAGGAGACCCAGTACTTC
j_gene: TRBJ1-2; d_gene: TRBD1; abundance: few; v_gene: TRBV7-9; CDR3aa: CASSSRGQVLYGYTF; CDR3nt: TGTGCCAGCAGCTCCCGGGGACAGGTCCTTTATGGCTACACCTTC
j_gene: TRBJ2-1; d_gene: TRBD2; abundance: few; v_gene: TRBV15; CDR3aa: CATSRSRTSPEQFF; CDR3nt: TGTGCCACCAGCAGATCCCGGACTAGCCCTGAGCAGTTCTTC
j_gene: TRBJ1-2; d_gene: TRBD1; abundance: few; v_gene: TRBV18; CDR3aa: CASSPIPTGGDGYTF; CDR3nt: TGTGCCAGCTCACCAATTCCAACAGGGGGCGATGGCTACACCTTC
j_gene: TRBJ1-1; d_gene: TRBD1; abundance: -; v_gene: TRBV11-2; CDR3aa: CASSLIHFRGTDNTEAFF; CDR3nt: TGTGCCAGCAGCTTAATCCACTTCCGCGGGACAGACAACACTGAAGCTTTCTTT
j_gene: TRBJ2-7; d_gene: -; abundance: many; v_gene: TRBV28; CDR3aa: CASSLNSGPGFPEQYF; CDR3nt: TGTGCCAGCAGTTTAAATAGCGGCCCGGGATTCCCCGAGCAGTACTTC
j_gene: TRBJ2-3; d_gene: TRBD2; abundance: many; v_gene: TRBV20-1; CDR3aa: CSARSGGGTDTQYF; CDR3nt: TGCAGTGCTAGGAGCGGGGGGGGGACAGATACGCAGTATTTT
j_gene: TRBJ2-7; d_gene: -; abundance: once; v_gene: TRBV14; CDR3aa: CASSQDPRTSSYEQYF; CDR3nt: TGTGCCAGCAGCCAAGATCCTCGGACAAGCTCCTACGAGCAGTACTTC
j_gene: TRBJ2-5; d_gene: TRBD2; abundance: many; v_gene: TRBV12-3/TRBV12-4; CDR3aa: CASSLALAEETQYF; CDR3nt: TGTGCCAGCAGTTTAGCTCTAGCGGAAGAGACCCAGTACTTC
j_gene: TRBJ1-2; d_gene: -; abundance: many; v_gene: TRBV24-1; CDR3aa: CATSDGTIYGYTF; CDR3nt: TGTGCCACCAGTGACGGGACGATCTATGGCTACACCTTC
j_gene: TRBJ2-7; d_gene: TRBD1; abundance: many; v_gene: TRBV7-9; CDR3aa: CASSFAPAGQVIDEQYF; CDR3nt: TGTGCCAGCAGCTTTGCCCCCGCGGGACAGGTAATCGACGAGCAGTACTTC
j_gene: TRBJ1-1; d_gene: -; abundance: many; v_gene: TRBV12-3/TRBV12-4; CDR3aa: CASSLSRLLHEAFF; CDR3nt: TGTGCCAGCAGTTTAAGTCGCTTACTCCATGAAGCTTTCTTT
j_gene: TRBJ2-3; d_gene: -; abundance: -; v_gene: TRBV30; CDR3aa: CAWRSSTDTQYF; CDR3nt: TGTGCCTGGAGAAGCAGCACAGATACGCAGTATTTT
j_gene: TRBJ1-1; d_gene: -; abundance: -; v_gene: TRBV5-6; CDR3aa: CASSLERVDTEAFF; CDR3nt: TGTGCCAGCAGCTTGGAGAGGGTGGACACTGAAGCTTTCTTT
j_gene: TRBJ1-1; d_gene: -; abundance: many; v_gene: TRBV5-5; CDR3aa: CASSLGSLGHTEAFF; CDR3nt: TGTGCCAGCAGCTTGGGGTCCCTTGGACACACTGAAGCTTTCTTT
j_gene: TRBJ2-3; d_gene: TRBD2; abundance: -; v_gene: TRBV6-1; CDR3aa: CASSRGGTSGTDTQYF; CDR3nt: TGTGCCAGCAGTCGAGGGGGGACTAGCGGCACAGATACGCAGTATTTT
j_gene: TRBJ2-2; d_gene: TRBD1; abundance: few; v_gene: TRBV2; CDR3aa: CASSEETGTGELFF; CDR3nt: TGTGCCAGCAGTGAAGAGACAGGGACCGGGGAGCTGTTTTTT
j_gene: TRBJ2-1; d_gene: TRBD2; abundance: few; v_gene: TRBV28; CDR3aa: CASSSGGSGSNEQFF; CDR3nt: TGTGCCAGCAGTTCCGGAGGTAGCGGGAGCAATGAGCAGTTCTTC
j_gene: TRBJ1-5; d_gene: -; abundance: many; v_gene: TRBV2; CDR3aa: CASSIWSNQPQHF; CDR3nt: TGTGCCAGCAGCATCTGGAGCAATCAGCCCCAGCATTTT
j_gene: TRBJ1-3; d_gene: -; abundance: few; v_gene: TRBV28; CDR3aa: CASSPNEGYGWNTIYF; CDR3nt: TGTGCCAGCAGCCCTAACGAGGGGTATGGTTGGAACACCATATATTTT
j_gene: TRBJ2-7; d_gene: -; abundance: many; v_gene: TRBV12-3/TRBV12-4; CDR3aa: CASSMDLGDPYEQYF; CDR3nt: TGTGCCAGCAGTATGGATCTCGGGGATCCCTACGAGCAGTACTTC
j_gene: TRBJ2-7; d_gene: -; abundance: many; v_gene: TRBV7-2; CDR3aa: CASSAGRAKTYEQYF; CDR3nt: TGTGCCAGCAGCGCAGGTCGCGCGAAAACCTACGAGCAGTACTTC
j_gene: TRBJ2-7; d_gene: -; abundance: many; v_gene: TRBV13; CDR3aa: CASSLGPKYEQYF; CDR3nt: TGTGCCAGCAGCTTAGGCCCTAAATACGAGCAGTACTTC
j_gene: TRBJ1-2; d_gene: TRBD1; abundance: -; v_gene: TRBV20-1; CDR3aa: CSASRGRDGYTF; CDR3nt: TGCAGTGCTTCTAGGGGGCGCGATGGCTACACCTTC
j_gene: TRBJ2-2; d_gene: TRBD2; abundance: many; v_gene: TRBV12-3/TRBV12-4; CDR3aa: CASSLRLAGEIPRELFF; CDR3nt: TGTGCCAGCAGTTTAAGGCTAGCGGGAGAAATCCCCAGGGAGCTGTTTTTT
j_gene: TRBJ2-2; d_gene: -; abundance: many; v_gene: TRBV24-1; CDR3aa: CATSAWDGELFF; CDR3nt: TGTGCCACCAGTGCTTGGGACGGGGAGCTGTTTTTT
j_gene: TRBJ2-5; d_gene: -; abundance: -; v_gene: TRBV11-1; CDR3aa: CASSLTARQETQYF; CDR3nt: TGTGCCAGCAGCTTGACAGCGAGACAAGAGACCCAGTACTTC
j_gene: TRBJ2-1; d_gene: -; abundance: many; v_gene: TRBV15; CDR3aa: CATSRLDEYNEQFF; CDR3nt: TGTGCCACCAGCAGGCTGGACGAGTACAATGAGCAGTTCTTC
j_gene: TRBJ1-3; d_gene: -; abundance: -; v_gene: TRBV12-3/TRBV12-4; CDR3aa: CASRETPTSGNTIYF; CDR3nt: TGTGCCAGCAGGGAGACACCAACCTCTGGAAACACCATATATTTT
j_gene: TRBJ2-7; d_gene: -; abundance: many; v_gene: TRBV6-1; CDR3aa: CASSTSRGGTYEQYF; CDR3nt: TGTGCCAGCAGCACCTCGCGCGGGGGCACCTACGAGCAGTACTTC
j_gene: TRBJ2-2; d_gene: -; abundance: -; v_gene: TRBV19; CDR3aa: CASSIYSSNTGELFF; CDR3nt: TGTGCCAGTAGTATTTACAGCTCGAACACCGGGGAGCTGTTTTTT
j_gene: TRBJ2-7; d_gene: -; abundance: many; v_gene: TRBV28; CDR3aa: CASRAIGSKQYF; CDR3nt: TGTGCCAGCAGGGCAATAGGGAGCAAGCAGTACTTC
j_gene: TRBJ2-5; d_gene: TRBD2; abundance: -; v_gene: TRBV4-1; CDR3aa: CASSPPALADYQETQYF; CDR3nt: TGCGCCAGCAGCCCCCCGGCACTAGCGGACTACCAAGAGACCCAGTACTTC
j_gene: TRBJ1-5; d_gene: -; abundance: -; v_gene: TRBV27; CDR3aa: CASSLYPFSNQPQHF; CDR3nt: TGTGCCAGCAGTTTATACCCGTTTAGCAATCAGCCCCAGCATTTT
j_gene: TRBJ2-5; d_gene: -; abundance: many; v_gene: TRBV12-3/TRBV12-4; CDR3aa: CASSPKETQYF; CDR3nt: TGTGCCAGCTCACCGAAAGAGACCCAGTACTTC
j_gene: TRBJ2-7; d_gene: TRBD1; abundance: many; v_gene: TRBV28; CDR3aa: CASSPGTEENYEQYF; CDR3nt: TGTGCCAGCAGTCCCGGGACAGAAGAAAATTACGAGCAGTACTTC
j_gene: TRBJ2-6; d_gene: -; abundance: -; v_gene: TRBV25-1; CDR3aa: CATLSGANVLTF; CDR3nt: TGTGCCACCCTCTCTGGGGCCAACGTCCTGACTTTC
j_gene: TRBJ2-3; d_gene: -; abundance: many; v_gene: TRBV12-5; CDR3aa: CASGLSPTDTQYF; CDR3nt: TGTGCTAGTGGTTTGTCCCCCACAGATACGCAGTATTTT
j_gene: TRBJ1-6; d_gene: TRBD1; abundance: many; v_gene: TRBV20-1; CDR3aa: CSAPDRGPNSPLHF; CDR3nt: TGCAGTGCTCCTGACAGGGGGCCCAATTCACCCCTCCACTTT
j_gene: TRBJ2-1; d_gene: TRBD2; abundance: many; v_gene: TRBV7-9; CDR3aa: CASSLPSGNLNEQFF; CDR3nt: TGTGCCAGCAGCTTACCAAGCGGGAATCTCAATGAGCAGTTCTTC